A selection of T cell receptor beta chains follows, all from one sample in a study of technical replicates of blood from a handful of donors. The table came from immunoSEQ multiplex PCR; TCRdb's copy has only in-frame clones and leaves some out. The sample yields roughly 76,000 clones, just under 95% seen once. The sample was T cells isolated from PBMCs. Source of these receptors: a human donor in good health. Each CDR3 is given with its conserved first and last residue. The D gene is left open where the match is weak. Not all rows give a size; the values are once, few, many and, for expanded clones, a class.

CASSSSLPNTGELFF	TGTGCCAGCAGTTCCTCCCTACCGAACACCGGGGAGCTGTTTTTT	TRBV27	.	.	TRBJ2-2
CASRPGHNEQFF	TGCGCCAGCAGGCCGGGACATAATGAGCAGTTCTTC	TRBV10-1	few	.	TRBJ2-1
CASSLTGLAYNEQFF	TGTGCCAGCAGCTTAACAGGCCTAGCGTACAATGAGCAGTTCTTC	TRBV7-3	.	.	TRBJ2-1
CASSFLADIYEQYF	TGTGCCAGCAGCTTTCTTGCGGACATCTACGAGCAGTACTTC	TRBV11-3	.	.	TRBJ2-7
CASMIGTVSASTDTQYF	TGTGCCAGCATGATCGGTACTGTGTCTGCGTCGACAGATACGCAGTATTTT	TRBV9	.	.	TRBJ2-3
CASSLEGLAGTYEQYF	TGCGCCAGCAGCCTAGAAGGACTAGCGGGAACCTACGAGCAGTACTTC	TRBV5-1	.	TRBD2	TRBJ2-7
CASSQTYEQYF	TGTGCCAGCAGCCAAACATACGAGCAGTACTTC	TRBV14	.	.	TRBJ2-7
CAGRAGQGNTIYF	TGTGCCGGGAGGGCAGGGCAGGGAAACACCATATATTTT	TRBV30	.	.	TRBJ1-3
CASSISGGGYTGELFF	TGTGCCAGCAGCATCTCAGGGGGCGGATACACCGGGGAGCTGTTTTTT	TRBV9	.	TRBD1	TRBJ2-2
CASSGAGDRSLSTEAFF	TGTGCCAGCAGTGGGGCGGGGGACCGGTCGCTGTCCACTGAAGCTTTCTTT	TRBV6-1	.	.	TRBJ1-1
CASRSPPGSQHF	TGTGCCAGTAGGTCACCCCCGGGGTCTCAGCATTTT	TRBV19	.	.	TRBJ1-5
CASSQEYAGVGAKNIQYF	TGCGCCAGCAGCCAAGAATATGCGGGGGTTGGGGCCAAAAACATTCAGTACTTC	TRBV4-1	.	TRBD2	TRBJ2-4
CASRGTGFQPQHF	TGTGCCAGCAGAGGGACAGGGTTTCAGCCCCAGCATTTT	TRBV2	.	TRBD1	TRBJ1-5
CASSVRREGPLETQYF	TGTGCCAGCAGCGTACGGCGGGAGGGCCCTTTGGAGACCCAGTACTTC	TRBV9	.	TRBD2	TRBJ2-5
CASSWDGGIYEQYF	TGTGCCAGCAGTTGGGACGGGGGGATCTACGAGCAGTACTTC	TRBV27	.	TRBD2	TRBJ2-7
CAISEYRGDRSYEQYF	TGTGCCATCAGTGAGTACAGGGGGGATCGGTCCTACGAGCAGTACTTC	TRBV10-3	.	TRBD1	TRBJ2-7
CSVDYIGRGRDGYTF	TGCAGCGTTGACTATATTGGCAGGGGGCGAGATGGCTACACCTTC	TRBV29-1	.	TRBD1	TRBJ1-2
CASGLGLQEGADTQYF	TGTGCTAGTGGTTTGGGCCTTCAAGAGGGGGCAGATACGCAGTATTTT	TRBV12-5	.	.	TRBJ2-3
CAYRVNYGYTF	TGTGCCTACAGGGTTAACTATGGCTACACCTTC	TRBV5-4	.	.	TRBJ1-2
CASSSGQGNYGYTF	TGCGCCAGCAGCTCGGGACAGGGGAACTATGGCTACACCTTC	TRBV5-1	.	TRBD1	TRBJ1-2
CASSLGQGADTQYF	TGTGCCAGCAGCCTAGGACAGGGGGCAGATACGCAGTATTTT	TRBV5-4	once	TRBD1	TRBJ2-3
CASSSGLAGALLYEQYF	TGTGCCAGCAGTTCAGGACTAGCGGGAGCTCTACTCTACGAGCAGTACTTC	TRBV2	.	TRBD2	TRBJ2-7
CASSTTGINEQFF	TGTGCCAGCAGCACAACAGGGATCAATGAGCAGTTCTTC	TRBV21-1	.	.	TRBJ2-1
CASLDRNNEQFF	TGTGCCAGTCTAGACCGGAATAATGAGCAGTTCTTC	TRBV19	.	.	TRBJ2-1
CASSFGAGGRNNEQFF	TGTGCCAGCAGCTTTGGTGCCGGGGGACGAAACAATGAGCAGTTCTTC	TRBV5-6	.	.	TRBJ2-1
CASSPGNQPQHF	TGTGCCAGCAGCCCGGGAAATCAGCCCCAGCATTTT	TRBV7-2	once	.	TRBJ1-5
CASSVGEGEQYF	TGTGCCAGCAGCGTAGGCGAGGGCGAGCAGTACTTC	TRBV9	.	.	TRBJ2-7
CASSPPRQGDYSNQPQHF	TGTGCCAGCAGTCCCCCACGACAGGGGGATTATAGCAATCAGCCCCAGCATTTT	TRBV28	.	TRBD1	TRBJ1-5
CASSAPGGPYNEQFF	TGTGCCAGCAGCGCCCCGGGGGGCCCCTACAATGAGCAGTTCTTC	TRBV13	.	.	TRBJ2-1
CASSFLAGGNPKSSYNEQFF	TGTGCCAGCAGTTTTTTGGCGGGAGGGAATCCTAAAAGCTCCTACAATGAGCAGTTCTTC	TRBV28	.	TRBD2	TRBJ2-1
CASSLTEPGYYEQYF	TGCGCCAGCAGCTTGACGGAGCCGGGTTACTACGAGCAGTACTTC	TRBV5-1	.	.	TRBJ2-7
CASSLPLETQYF	TGTGCCAGCAGCTTGCCACTAGAGACCCAGTACTTC	TRBV5-6	.	.	TRBJ2-5
CASSFGGPGANVLTF	TGCGCCAGCAGTTTTGGAGGTCCGGGGGCCAACGTCCTGACTTTC	TRBV5-1	.	.	TRBJ2-6
CASSLGLVNEQFF	TGTGCCAGCAGTCTAGGACTCGTCAATGAGCAGTTCTTC	TRBV27	once	.	TRBJ2-1
CASSLHRVGSSGANVLTF	TGTGCCAGCAGCTTACACCGCGTTGGGAGCTCTGGGGCCAACGTCCTGACTTTC	TRBV7-8	.	.	TRBJ2-6
CSVEAGGPGETQYF	TGCAGCGTTGAAGCGGGAGGGCCTGGGGAGACCCAGTACTTC	TRBV29-1	.	TRBD2	TRBJ2-5
CASRPRYDRDNEKLFF	TGTGCCAGCAGACCCCGCTATGACAGGGATAATGAAAAACTGTTTTTT	TRBV7-9	.	TRBD1	TRBJ1-4